One and the same sample provided the 17 T cell receptor beta chains below, sequenced in a study of T-cell reconstitution after alpha-beta-depleted transplantation in children (dated by TCRdb to 2016 to 2018). The library was generated by PCR. TCRdb names Illumina HiSeq 2500 as the instrument used. To normalize quantification of the TCRbeta repertoire, the TCR libraries were built with molecular barcoding that relied on unique molecular identifiers. Clones were called with MiXCR by TCRdb after fastp trimmed the public reads at Q25, and only in-frame beta chains were retained. Identical CDR3 proteins give one entry, which carries the most common genes and DNA. In all, the sample holds about 210,000 distinct CDR3 sequences, and more than 15% of those were seen once. The ten largest clones take up 35% to 50% of the sample. The sample's treatment or condition label, in plain terms: allogeneic hematopoietic cell transplantation with graft depleted of TCRalphabeta T cells and CD19 B cells.

Sequenced material: PBMCs, mostly from graft donor cells, taken 360 days after TCRalphabeta/CD19-depleted stem cell transplant. Every receptor here comes from a male patient between 2 and 10 years old who had a stem cell transplant for acute lymphoblastic leukemia, so the T cells may come from the graft donor.

V gene TRBV27 combines with J gene TRBJ2-3; D unresolved. The V gene lost 2 bases and the J gene lost 0 bases, with 12 bases spanning the gap. CDR1 is MNHEY, CDR2 SMNVEV, per germline (reference sequence). The CDR3 loop spans 16 amino acids. The CDR3 coding sequence is TGTGCCAGCAGTTTAGTTCGGCAGCTTAGCACAGATACGCAGTATTTT. Its protein is CASSLVRQLSTDTQYF.

This clonotype appeared a few times. This chain uses TRBV6-1 with TRBJ2-7, with 8 positions matching TRBD1. The CDR3 is made up of 17 amino acids. Trimming at V came to 7 bases and at J to 4 bases, leaving 18 bases not matched to a gene. Germline-derived CDR1 and CDR2 are MNHNS and SASEGT. The CDR3 nucleotides are TGTGCCAGCACGCCAACCGGGACAGGAAACCTTCCTTACGAGCAGTACTTC. Its translation is CASTPTGTGNLPYEQYF.

This rearrangement joins TRBV5-1 to TRBJ1-1; a weak D match, TRBD1 (5 bases). Germline CDR1 is SGHRS and CDR2 is YFSETQ. Trimming took off 2 bases at V and 4 bases at J, with 12 bases between the two ends. The CDR3 is 14 amino acids. The DNA for the CDR3 is TGCGCCAGCAGCTTCGGGCAGGGAGTCACTGAAGCTTTCTTT. Encoded protein: CASSFGQGVTEAFF. Complete variable domain (other parts from reference TRBV5-1 and TRBJ1-1): KAGVTQTPRYLIKTRGQQVTLSCSPISGHRSVSWYQQTPGQGLQFLFEYFSETQRNKGNFPGRFSGRQFSNSRSEMNVSTLELGDSALYLCASSFGQGVTEAFFGQGTRLTVV.

This rearrangement joins TRBV11-2 to TRBJ1-1; D unclear. The CDR3 totals 15 residues. CDR1 SGHAT and CDR2 FQNNGV come from the germline V gene. Trimming shortened V by 2 bases and J by 1 base, and 11 bases separated the two germline ends. The CDR3, as DNA: TGTGCCAGCAGCTTAAGGGCAGTGCAGAACACTGAAGCTTTCTTT. Amino acids: CASSLRAVQNTEAFF.

As DNA, the CDR3 is TGTGCCAGCATTCCTACCCTGTCCGGGGAGCTGTTTTTT. It specifies CASIPTLSGELFF. V usage is TRBV6-6 and J usage is TRBJ2-2; D not certain. V dropped 7 bases and J dropped 6 bases, with 12 bases sitting between them. CDR1 MNHNY and CDR2 SVGAGI come from the germline V gene (reference sequence). This CDR3 spans 13 amino acids.

The chain joins TRBV12-3 or TRBV12-4 to TRBJ2-3; D unclear. Trimming removed 0 bases from V and 7 bases from J, with 5 bases in between. CDR3 length equals 12 residues. CDR3 sequence: CASSLAANTQYF. For the CDR3, the DNA is TGTGCCAGCAGTTTAGCGGCTAATACGCAGTATTTT.

This clonotype was picked up a small number of times. The chain uses TRBV7-9 and TRBJ2-2, with D hard to call. The V gene's germline CDR1 is SEHNR and CDR2 FQNEAQ (reference sequence). The V and J ends lost 4 bases and 4 bases respectively, with 10 bases between them. The CDR3 is 14 residues long. The CDR3 nucleotides read TGTGCCAGCAGCTCTTCCATCGGCACCGGGGAGCTGTTTTTT. Its protein is CASSSSIGTGELFF.

The CDR3, as DNA: TGTGCCAGCAGCTATAGGACAGACTATAGCATTCAGTACTTC. Protein product: CASSYRTDYSIQYF. The chain employs TRBV13 and TRBJ2-4; tentatively, D is TRBD1 (6 bases). Germline V lookup: CDR1 PRHDT, CDR2 FYEKMQ (reference sequence). Trimming shortened V by 4 bases and J by 9 bases, and 16 bases separated the two germline ends. The CDR3 consists of 14 residues.

This chain uses TRBV13 with TRBJ2-3; tentative D call: TRBD1 (6 bases). The V end lost 1 base, the J end lost 3 bases, and 14 bases lay between the germline ends. This CDR3 is built from 16 residues. Germline assignment: CDR1 PRHDT and CDR2 FYEKMQ (reference sequence). Here the CDR3 reads CASSLALGAGTDTQYF. The CDR3 nucleotides are TGTGCCAGCAGCTTAGCGTTGGGGGCTGGGACAGATACGCAGTATTTT.

V gene TRBV28 combines with J gene TRBJ1-4; D remains unclear. The CDR3 totals 14 residues. CDR1 and CDR2 from the germline V gene are MDHEN and SYDVKM. V was pared by 4 bases and J by 3 bases, with 9 bases between. The CDR3 DNA reads as TGTGCCAGCAGTTCGAGGAGGCCTAATGAAAAACTGTTTTTT. Amino acids: CASSSRRPNEKLFF.

This chain uses TRBV10-3 with TRBJ2-2; the match to TRBD1 covers 7 bases. The CDR3 has 16 residues. Per the germline V gene, CDR1 is ENHRY and CDR2 is SYGVKD. With V trimmed by 4 bases and J by 4 bases, 9 bases remained unmatched. The CDR3 loop is CAISGTGNLGTGELFF. CDR3 nucleotides: TGTGCCATCAGTGGGACAGGCAACTTGGGCACCGGGGAGCTGTTTTTT.

This clonotype appeared a few times. V usage is TRBV9 and J usage is TRBJ1-2, with D unclear. CDR1 is SGDLS and CDR2 is YYNGEE in the germline V gene. CDR3 length: 12 residues. Trimming pared 0 bases from V and 4 bases from J, leaving 4 bases between. In nucleotides, the CDR3 is TGTGCCAGCAGCGTAGCCAGCTATGGCTACACCTTC. This codes for CASSVASYGYTF.

This clonotype was seen more than once but under ten times. This rearrangement joins TRBV2 to TRBJ2-5, with 14 bases that match TRBD2. The junction had 7 bases not matched to a gene; V was cut back by 6 bases and J by 1 base. This CDR3 has 17 residues. Germline CDR1 SNHLY, CDR2 FYNNEI. CDR3 amino acids: CASRPGTSGGPQETQYF. For the CDR3, the DNA is TGTGCCAGCAGACCCGGGACTAGCGGGGGACCCCAAGAGACCCAGTACTTC.

The V call is TRBV7-9, the J call TRBJ1-1; 10 bases are shared with TRBD1. The CDR3 has 15 amino acids. Germline lookup yields CDR1 SEHNR and CDR2 FQNEAQ (reference sequence). The V and J ends lost 5 bases and 4 bases, in that order; junction bases with no gene match: 7. The DNA of the CDR3 is TGTGCCAGCAGCCTCCGGACAGGGGGAGGCACTGAAGCTTTCTTT. It encodes CASSLRTGGGTEAFF.

This CDR3 reads CASSQALTSVETQYF. Here the CDR3 DNA reads TGTGCCAGCAGCCAAGCCCTGACTAGTGTGGAGACCCAGTACTTC. J is TRBJ2-5 and V is TRBV14, with D perhaps TRBD2 (6 bases). Germline lookup yields CDR1 SGHDN and CDR2 FVKESK. The CDR3 is made up of 15 amino acids. V was clipped by 1 base and J by 5 bases, with 14 bases between them.

V is TRBV18 and J is TRBJ2-7; TRBD1 aligns across 8 bases. With V trimmed by 1 base and J by 6 bases, 11 bases remained unmatched. Germline assignment: CDR1 KGHSH and CDR2 LQKENI. The CDR3 spans 16 residues. The CDR3 sequence is CASSPRGQDRASEQYF. In DNA, the CDR3 is TGTGCCAGCTCACCACGGGGTCAGGACAGGGCCTCCGAGCAGTACTTC.

The chain uses TRBV25-1 and TRBJ2-7, with 12 positions matching TRBD1. The CDR3 extends over 19 amino acids. The V segment lost 6 bases and the J segment 3 bases; nucleotides outside the gene matches: 18. Germline V gives CDR1 MGHDK, CDR2 SYGVNS. The CDR3 loop reads CASSPTLGTGGGLHYEQYF. The CDR3, as DNA: TGTGCCAGCAGCCCCACCCTAGGGACAGGGGGCGGCCTACACTACGAGCAGTACTTC.